The clone carrying this TCR beta chain was observed many times. Its antigen is still unknown. Each TRB amplification used about 250-550 ng of genomic DNA from blood. BIOMED2 TRB-A/B primer pools were used in multiplex TRB PCR. Using its own MiXCR run on the multiplex PCR reads, TCRdb lists one record per CDR3 protein. The sample lists several thousand distinct CDR3 sequences, over 25% occurring once. This sample is part of a study of T and B cells in COVID-19 patients. Study-level results: No sequencing was yet done of CD4+, regulatory or CD8+ subsets, or of SARS-CoV-2-responsive or tetramer+ sorted cells.

The germline CDR1 and CDR2 sequences are MNHNS and SASEGT. The CDR3 covers 13 residues. Trimming cost V 6 bases and J 2 bases, with 11 bases left between them. This clonotype was obtained from a human donor who had recovered from COVID-19. The chain combines TRBV6-1 with TRBJ2-7; D possibly corresponds to TRBD1 (5 bases). Sequencing was performed on blood. CDR3 in DNA: TGTGCCAGCAGGGCGACAGAAACCTACGAGCAGTACTTC. Translation: CASRATETYEQYF.